This is a list of T cell receptor beta chains from one sample in a study of CD4 and CD8 cells across lung adenocarcinoma regions. Via MiXCR, TCRdb re-called the PCR reads, giving one row per CDR3 protein. Of approximately 9,000 distinct CDR3 sequences in the sample, 35% to 50% were seen once. Material: CD4+ T cells from the margin of a lung tumor. Source of these receptors: a female donor with lung adenocarcinoma. The CD4 and CD8 labels of this study may be unreliable. Each CDR3 is given with its conserved first and last residue. A D gene is named only where the DNA matches it firmly. Size is omitted from some rows. Given values are once, few, many or a class for expanded clones.

size: NA
length: 14
V: TRBV6-1
J: TRBJ2-5
D: NA
CDR3: CASRGGRDQDTQYF
DNA: TGTGCCAGCCGCGGGGGCCGGGACCAAGACACCCAGTACTTC

size: NA
length: 15
V: TRBV12-3/TRBV12-4
J: TRBJ1-2
D: TRBD1
CDR3: CASSLASQGAKGYTF
DNA: TGTGCCAGCAGTTTAGCTTCCCAGGGGGCTAAAGGCTACACCTTC

size: NA
length: 16
V: TRBV18
J: TRBJ2-1
D: TRBD1
CDR3: CASSPLIPGQGSEQFF
DNA: TGTGCCAGCTCACCACTGATACCGGGACAGGGAAGTGAGCAGTTCTTC

size: NA
length: 14
V: TRBV6-4
J: TRBJ2-2
D: NA
CDR3: CASSGTANTGELFF
DNA: TGTGCCAGCAGTGGGACAGCGAACACCGGGGAGCTGTTTTTT

size: NA
length: 14
V: TRBV6-4
J: TRBJ2-2
D: NA
CDR3: CASSVQGNTGELFF
DNA: TGTGCCAGCAGTGTTCAGGGGAACACCGGGGAGCTGTTTTTT

size: medium-sized
length: 13
V: TRBV6-1
J: TRBJ2-3
D: NA
CDR3: CASSSGSTDTQYF
DNA: TGTGCCAGCAGTAGCGGGAGCACAGATACGCAGTATTTT

size: large
length: 15
V: TRBV6-1
J: TRBJ2-2
D: TRBD1
CDR3: CASTAPGQDAGELFF
DNA: TGTGCCAGCACTGCCCCGGGACAGGACGCCGGGGAGCTGTTTTTT

size: many
length: 13
V: TRBV20-1
J: TRBJ2-3
D: NA
CDR3: CSARGTGTDTQYF
DNA: TGCAGTGCTAGAGGGACTGGCACAGATACGCAGTATTTT

size: few
length: 11
V: TRBV11-1
J: TRBJ2-1
D: NA
CDR3: CASSLEDRQFF
DNA: TGTGCCAGCAGCTTAGAGGACAGGCAGTTCTTC

size: few
length: 14
V: TRBV6-1
J: TRBJ1-1
D: TRBD1
CDR3: CASSPLDRVAEAFF
DNA: TGTGCCAGCAGCCCCCTGGACAGGGTCGCTGAAGCTTTCTTT

size: many
length: 13
V: TRBV6-1
J: TRBJ2-5
D: TRBD1
CDR3: CITRGTGGSQQYF
DNA: TGTATCACTAGGGGGACAGGGGGGTCTCAGCAGTACTTC

size: NA
length: 14
V: TRBV11-3
J: TRBJ2-3
D: NA
CDR3: CAGLGGRDTDTQYF
DNA: TGTGCGGGCCTCGGAGGCCGTGACACAGATACCCAGTATTTC

size: NA
length: 13
V: TRBV3-1
J: TRBJ2-7
D: NA
CDR3: CASSQGLGYEQYF
DNA: TGTGCCAGCAGCCAAGGACTTGGCTACGAGCAGTACTTC

size: NA
length: 15
V: TRBV27
J: TRBJ2-4
D: NA
CDR3: CASGLGVSAKDIQYF
DNA: TGTGCCAGCGGCTTGGGGGTGAGCGCCAAAGACATTCAGTACTTC

size: NA
length: 15
V: TRBV11-1
J: TRBJ2-7
D: NA
CDR3: CASSYINTNPNEQYF
DNA: TGTGCCAGCAGCTACATCAACACAAATCCCAACGAGCAGTACTTC

size: few
length: 15
V: TRBV6-5
J: TRBJ1-5
D: TRBD1
CDR3: CASSYTTGNDQPQHF
DNA: TGTGCCAGCAGTTACACGACAGGGAATGATCAGCCCCAGCATTTT

size: NA
length: 15
V: TRBV6-5
J: TRBJ2-7
D: TRBD2
CDR3: CASSYSLAGASEQYF
DNA: TGTGCCAGCAGTTACTCTCTAGCGGGAGCTTCCGAGCAGTACTTC

size: few
length: 16
V: TRBV7-2
J: TRBJ2-1
D: TRBD2
CDR3: CASSRGGTSGREGQFF
DNA: TGTGCCAGCAGCAGGGGGGGGACTAGCGGGAGGGAGGGGCAGTTCTTC

size: medium-sized
length: 15
V: TRBV6-1
J: TRBJ1-6
D: NA
CDR3: CASSARITQISPLHF
DNA: TGTGCCAGCAGTGCGAGAATTACCCAGATTTCACCCCTCCACTTT

size: NA
length: 16
V: TRBV4-1
J: TRBJ2-2
D: NA
CDR3: CASSQDPGSPKGELFF
DNA: TGCGCCAGCAGCCAAGATCCGGGATCACCTAAGGGGGAGCTGTTTTTT

size: NA
length: 13
V: TRBV10-1
J: TRBJ2-4
D: NA
CDR3: CVTGLGAKNTQYF
DNA: TGCGTCACGGGGCTGGGAGCCAAAAATACTCAGTACTTC

size: few
length: 13
V: TRBV20-1
J: TRBJ2-7
D: TRBD2
CDR3: CSASRLAGLEQYF
DNA: TGCAGTGCTAGTAGGCTAGCGGGACTCGAGCAGTACTTC

size: few
length: 14
V: TRBV6-1
J: TRBJ2-1
D: TRBD1
CDR3: CASSVGTGLREQFF
DNA: TGTGCCAGCAGTGTGGGGACAGGATTACGGGAGCAGTTCTTC

size: NA
length: 16
V: TRBV6-1
J: TRBJ2-5
D: TRBD1
CDR3: CASSPRRGGSYNEPYF
DNA: TGTGCCAGCAGTCCCCGGAGAGGGGGCTCCTACAATGAGCCGTACTTC

size: NA
length: 15
V: TRBV6-1
J: TRBJ2-4
D: NA
CDR3: CASSEGSGYKDTQYF
DNA: TGTGCCAGCAGTGAGGGGTCAGGATACAAAGATACTCAGTATTTC

size: many
length: 13
V: TRBV27
J: TRBJ2-7
D: NA
CDR3: CASSPRQAYEQYF
DNA: TGTGCCAGCAGTCCGCGACAGGCCTACGAGCAGTACTTC

size: NA
length: 16
V: TRBV6-5
J: TRBJ2-1
D: NA
CDR3: CASSYTQESSYNEQFF
DNA: TGTGCCAGCAGTTACACCCAAGAGTCGTCCTACAATGAGCAGTTCTTC

size: NA
length: 18
V: TRBV27
J: TRBJ2-3
D: TRBD2
CDR3: CASRFRLAGTASTGTQYF
DNA: TGTGCCAGTCGGTTTCGACTAGCGGGAACTGCGAGCACAGGGACGCAGTATTTT

size: NA
length: 11
V: TRBV6-1
J: TRBJ1-2
D: NA
CDR3: CASRDGRGYTF
DNA: TGTGCCAGCCGCGACGGTAGAGGCTACACCTTC

size: NA
length: 12
V: TRBV9
J: TRBJ2-2
D: NA
CDR3: CASSRDTGELFF
DNA: TGTGCCAGCAGTCGGGACACCGGGGAGCTGTTTTTT

size: medium-sized
length: 18
V: TRBV7-2
J: TRBJ2-2
D: TRBD2
CDR3: CASSFLLFGRTNTGELFF
DNA: TGTGCCAGCAGCTTCCTTCTTTTCGGGAGGACGAACACCGGGGAGCTGTTTTTT

size: large
length: 14
V: TRBV6-1
J: TRBJ1-2
D: NA
CDR3: CASSREAGFYGYTF
DNA: TGTGCCAGCAGTCGCGAGGCAGGGTTCTATGGCTACACCTTC

size: NA
length: 12
V: TRBV25-1
J: TRBJ2-2
D: TRBD1
CDR3: CASTRGTGELFF
DNA: TGTGCCAGCACCAGGGGGACCGGGGAGCTGTTTTTT

size: NA
length: 15
V: TRBV4-1
J: TRBJ2-1
D: TRBD2
CDR3: CASSRASGGYNEQFF
DNA: TGCGCCAGCAGCCGCGCTAGCGGGGGGTACAATGAGCAGTTCTTC

size: NA
length: 15
V: TRBV7-2
J: TRBJ1-3
D: NA
CDR3: CASSLVSSRGNTIYF
DNA: TGTGCCAGCAGCTTGGTCTCGAGTCGTGGAAACACCATATATTTT

size: few
length: 14
V: TRBV4-1
J: TRBJ2-7
D: NA
CDR3: CASSPGFTLYEQYF
DNA: TGCGCCAGCAGCCCGGGATTTACTCTCTACGAGCAGTACTTC

size: few
length: 16
V: TRBV6-1
J: TRBJ2-1
D: NA
CDR3: CASSGAWGRTYNEQFF
DNA: TGTGCCAGCAGTGGTGCTTGGGGGAGGACCTACAATGAGCAGTTCTTC

size: few
length: 17
V: TRBV9
J: TRBJ2-3
D: NA
CDR3: CASSATLTGSGTDTQYF
DNA: TGTGCCAGCAGCGCGACCCTTACAGGGTCGGGGACAGATACGCAGTATTTT

size: few
length: 15
V: TRBV20-1
J: TRBJ2-1
D: NA
CDR3: CSARDSGRDYNEQFF
DNA: TGCAGTGCTAGAGATTCGGGGCGGGACTACAATGAGCAGTTCTTC

size: medium-sized
length: 15
V: TRBV6-5
J: TRBJ2-7
D: NA
CDR3: CASSYDWQGPLEQYF
DNA: TGTGCCAGCAGTTACGATTGGCAGGGGCCCCTCGAGCAGTACTTC

size: medium-sized
length: 15
V: TRBV6-1
J: TRBJ2-7
D: NA
CDR3: CASSSRGAGSYEQYF
DNA: TGTGCCAGCAGCTCACGCGGGGCAGGTTCCTACGAGCAGTACTTC

size: NA
length: 15
V: TRBV4-1
J: TRBJ2-7
D: NA
CDR3: CASSQAPGDYYEQYF
DNA: TGCGCCAGCAGCCAAGCGCCGGGCGACTACTACGAGCAGTACTTC

size: NA
length: 13
V: TRBV3-1
J: TRBJ2-7
D: NA
CDR3: CASSQGLGSEQYF
DNA: TGTGCCAGCAGCCAAGGTTTGGGGTCCGAGCAGTACTTC

size: medium-sized
length: 19
V: TRBV6-5
J: TRBJ2-6
D: TRBD1
CDR3: CASSYSRGGAFSGANVLTF
DNA: TGTGCCAGCAGTTACTCTAGAGGGGGCGCATTCTCTGGGGCCAACGTCCTGACTTTC

size: few
length: 15
V: TRBV11-3
J: TRBJ2-5
D: TRBD2
CDR3: CASSLGGSTQETQYF
DNA: TGTGCCAGCAGCTTGGGCGGGAGCACTCAAGAGACCCAGTACTTC

size: NA
length: 14
V: TRBV6-1
J: TRBJ2-1
D: NA
CDR3: CASGPSSNYNEQFF
DNA: TGTGCCAGCGGCCCCTCTAGCAACTACAATGAGCAGTTCTTC

size: many
length: 12
V: TRBV6-5
J: TRBJ2-5
D: NA
CDR3: CASSYRGETQYF
DNA: TGTGCCAGCAGTTACAGGGGAGAGACCCAGTACTTC